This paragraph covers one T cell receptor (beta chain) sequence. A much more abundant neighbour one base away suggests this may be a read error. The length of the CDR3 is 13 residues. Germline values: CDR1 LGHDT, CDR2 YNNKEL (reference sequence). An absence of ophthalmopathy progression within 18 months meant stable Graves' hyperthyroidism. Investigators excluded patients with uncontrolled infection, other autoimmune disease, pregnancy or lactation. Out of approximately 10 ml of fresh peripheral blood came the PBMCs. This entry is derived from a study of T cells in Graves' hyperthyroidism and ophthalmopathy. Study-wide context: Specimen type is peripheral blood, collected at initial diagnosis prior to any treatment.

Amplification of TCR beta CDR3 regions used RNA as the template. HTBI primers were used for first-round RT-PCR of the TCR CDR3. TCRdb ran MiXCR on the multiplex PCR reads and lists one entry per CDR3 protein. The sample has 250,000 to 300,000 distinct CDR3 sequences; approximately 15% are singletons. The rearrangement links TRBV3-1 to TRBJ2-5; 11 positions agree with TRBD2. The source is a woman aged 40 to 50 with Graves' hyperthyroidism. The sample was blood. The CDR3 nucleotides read TGTGCCAGCAGCCGAATCTCTAGCGGGAGGTTCCACTTC. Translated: CASSRISSGRFHF.